This T cell receptor beta chain derives from a study of CD8+CD57+ T cells in acquired aplastic anemia. Turning to the study itself: Read counts for CD4+ cells (from healthy donors) averaged around 11 million.

This clonotype was counted many times. The antigen is undetermined. This CDR3 spans 16 amino acids. V lost 0 bases and J 10 bases, leaving 16 bases between the germline ends. Germline V lookup: CDR1 SGHTA, CDR2 FQGTGA. Study-wide results and caveats: Patients showed no significant difference from controls in CD8+ Simpson's diversity.

It was genomic DNA that served as the template for profiling TCR beta VDJ and CDR3. TCRdb reprocessed the reads with MiXCR, giving one entry per CDR3 protein. This table holds 200,000 to 250,000 distinct CDR3 sequences, over 60% found once. The sample comprised sorted CD4+, CD8+, or CD8+CD57+ T cells (not recorded which) from PBMCs. The clonotype originates from a human donor in good health. This chain joins TRBV7-3 and TRBJ1-6; TRBD1 might be the D (5 bases). CDR3 sequence (DNA): TGTGCCAGCAGCTTAACGGGGGGTTTGGAGGAATCACCCCTCCACTTT. Residues: CASSLTGGLEESPLHF.